The T cell receptor (beta chain) under discussion was sequenced for a study of blood T cell repertoires in COVID-19. On the study more broadly: Some COVID-19 samples were acute and others convalescent; all came from the United States, Italy and Spain. Nucleic acid was either cDNA or gDNA, and it came from T cells, B-cell-depleted T cells, or PBMCs.

Source study methods: Nucleated cell number was recorded as an estimate derived from reference gene primer amplification. Libraries were prepared by immunoSEQ multiplex PCR; TCRdb keeps only in-frame clonotypes and omits some of them. The V and J calls and clone size come from that table; D and trimming were worked out from the DNA. Here the sample spans roughly 48,000 clones, about three quarters being singletons. Germline CDR1 is SGHDT and CDR2 is YYEEEE. With 0 bases clipped from V and 0 bases from J, the junction kept 2 bases outside the gene matches. The CDR3 runs to 16 residues. The sample taken for sequencing was peripheral blood. This receptor was identified in a human donor with active or convalescent COVID-19. The donor label of this sample is uncertain. This chain uses TRBV5-6 with TRBJ2-3; 9 positions match TRBD1. CDR3 in DNA: TGTGCCAGCAGCTTGGGGACAGGGGTGAGCACAGATACGCAGTATTTT. Translated, it gives CASSLGTGVSTDTQYF.